This is a list of T cell receptor beta chains from one sample in a study of blood T cells in healthy people across ages. TCRdb analysed the 5' RACE reads with MiXCR anew, one entry per CDR3 protein. The sample consists of about 1.6 million distinct CDR3 sequences, about 32% of them appearing once. The source material was blood. All receptors derive from a woman aged 25 to 39 in good health. Each CDR3 is given with its conserved first and last residue. D genes are given only for firm matches. The listing skips clone size in some rows; elsewhere it reads once, few, many or a size class.

j_gene: TRBJ1-2
v_gene: TRBV15
d_gene: NA
abundance: few
CDR3nt: TGTGCCACCAGCAGTGGTGGGACGAACGGTGGCTACACCTTC
CDR3aa: CATSSGGTNGGYTF

j_gene: TRBJ1-1
v_gene: TRBV6-6
d_gene: NA
abundance: NA
CDR3nt: TGTGCCAGCAGCTGGCTCTCCTCGAACACTGAAGCTTTCTTT
CDR3aa: CASSWLSSNTEAFF

j_gene: TRBJ2-3
v_gene: TRBV27
d_gene: NA
abundance: many
CDR3nt: TGTGCCAGCAGTCCATCAAGGACTGTTACGCAGTATTTT
CDR3aa: CASSPSRTVTQYF

j_gene: TRBJ1-1
v_gene: TRBV7-3
d_gene: NA
abundance: few
CDR3nt: TGTGCCAGCAGCTTAAATCCCGCCGTAGGGGACCGTGGAGCTTTCTTT
CDR3aa: CASSLNPAVGDRGAFF

j_gene: TRBJ2-5
v_gene: TRBV2
d_gene: NA
abundance: NA
CDR3nt: TGTGCCCTCCAAAGGGACGCGGGTGCTCGGGAGACCCAGTACTTC
CDR3aa: CALQRDAGARETQYF

j_gene: TRBJ2-3
v_gene: TRBV9
d_gene: TRBD1
abundance: NA
CDR3nt: TGTGCCAGCAGCGTGGGGGGGACAGGGACCCTCACAGATACGCAGTATTTT
CDR3aa: CASSVGGTGTLTDTQYF

j_gene: TRBJ2-1
v_gene: TRBV5-1
d_gene: TRBD2
abundance: few
CDR3nt: TGCGCCAGCAGCTTGGGAGCTAGCGGCAACTTGAATGAGCAGTTCTTC
CDR3aa: CASSLGASGNLNEQFF

j_gene: TRBJ1-5
v_gene: TRBV3-1
d_gene: NA
abundance: NA
CDR3nt: TGTGCCGGCAGCCCGTCGGGCGGGGAGCCCCAGCATTTT
CDR3aa: CAGSPSGGEPQHF

j_gene: TRBJ1-5
v_gene: TRBV7-9
d_gene: NA
abundance: NA
CDR3nt: TGTGCCAGCAGCTTAGGTAGCCCCAATCAGCCCCAGCATTTT
CDR3aa: CASSLGSPNQPQHF

j_gene: TRBJ1-1
v_gene: TRBV21-1
d_gene: NA
abundance: NA
CDR3nt: TGTGCCAGCAGCAAAAGGTCAATCCTTATTGGGACTGAAGCTTTCTTT
CDR3aa: CASSKRSILIGTEAFF

j_gene: TRBJ1-2
v_gene: TRBV7-2
d_gene: TRBD1
abundance: few
CDR3nt: TGTGCCAGCAGCTTACGGGACAGAAAGGACTATGGCTACACCTTC
CDR3aa: CASSLRDRKDYGYTF

j_gene: TRBJ2-1
v_gene: TRBV20-1
d_gene: NA
abundance: NA
CDR3nt: TGCAGTGCTACTGACCTGACTGCTGGAGGGACCAGCTCCTACAATGAGCAGTTCTTC
CDR3aa: CSATDLTAGGTSSYNEQFF

j_gene: TRBJ1-1
v_gene: TRBV6-6
d_gene: TRBD1
abundance: NA
CDR3nt: TGTGCCAGCACCGGGGACAGGGTGAACACTGAAGCTTTCTTT
CDR3aa: CASTGDRVNTEAFF

j_gene: TRBJ1-5
v_gene: TRBV20-1
d_gene: NA
abundance: few
CDR3nt: TGCAGTGTAAAGACAGCGGGTAGCAATCAGCCCCAGCATTTT
CDR3aa: CSVKTAGSNQPQHF

j_gene: TRBJ2-3
v_gene: TRBV3-1
d_gene: NA
abundance: few
CDR3nt: TGTGCCAGCAGCCAAGATCAGAGCACGCAGTATTTT
CDR3aa: CASSQDQSTQYF

j_gene: TRBJ1-2
v_gene: TRBV5-1
d_gene: TRBD1
abundance: few
CDR3nt: TGCGCCAGCAGCAAGGCCACGAGGACAGGGGGCGCCTCGCGTCTTCATGGCTACACCTTC
CDR3aa: CASSKATRTGGASRLHGYTF

j_gene: TRBJ1-4
v_gene: TRBV20-1
d_gene: NA
abundance: few
CDR3nt: TGCAGTGCCCAGTTAAGGGGCAGGCAACTGTTTTTT
CDR3aa: CSAQLRGRQLFF

j_gene: TRBJ2-7
v_gene: TRBV6-2/TRBV6-3
d_gene: NA
abundance: many
CDR3nt: TGTGCCAGCAGTCCGGGGCCCTGGAACTACGAGCAGTACTTC
CDR3aa: CASSPGPWNYEQYF

j_gene: TRBJ1-1
v_gene: TRBV5-1
d_gene: NA
abundance: few
CDR3nt: TGCGCCAGCAGCTTGGGACTTCAGAACACTGAAGCTTTCTTT
CDR3aa: CASSLGLQNTEAFF

j_gene: TRBJ2-7
v_gene: TRBV7-2
d_gene: NA
abundance: NA
CDR3nt: TGTGCCAGCAGCCCGGGACTTAAGAGTTACGAGCAGTACTTC
CDR3aa: CASSPGLKSYEQYF

j_gene: TRBJ1-3
v_gene: TRBV27
d_gene: TRBD1
abundance: NA
CDR3nt: TGTGCCAGCAGTCCTAGCCAGGGGGCTTACGGAAACACCATATATTTT
CDR3aa: CASSPSQGAYGNTIYF

j_gene: TRBJ1-1
v_gene: TRBV20-1
d_gene: NA
abundance: NA
CDR3nt: TGCAGTGCGAGGACCAGGGACACTGAAGCTTTCTTT
CDR3aa: CSARTRDTEAFF

j_gene: TRBJ2-4
v_gene: TRBV9
d_gene: NA
abundance: few
CDR3nt: TGTGCCAGCAGCCCCTCCGGGGGCGCCAAAAACATTCAGTACTTC
CDR3aa: CASSPSGGAKNIQYF

j_gene: TRBJ2-1
v_gene: TRBV9
d_gene: NA
abundance: NA
CDR3nt: TGTGCCAGCAGCGCCGGGGACGGTCACAATGAGCAGTTCTTC
CDR3aa: CASSAGDGHNEQFF

j_gene: TRBJ2-7
v_gene: TRBV2
d_gene: NA
abundance: NA
CDR3nt: TGTGCCGCAAGCACAGACTCCTACGAGCAGTACTTC
CDR3aa: CAASTDSYEQYF

j_gene: TRBJ2-7
v_gene: TRBV7-6
d_gene: NA
abundance: NA
CDR3nt: TGTGCCTGCAGCCAACGGTTTACCTACGAGCAGTACTTC
CDR3aa: CACSQRFTYEQYF

j_gene: TRBJ1-1
v_gene: TRBV7-3
d_gene: NA
abundance: NA
CDR3nt: TGTGCCAGCAGCTATTTCGGGGGCACTGAAGCTTTCTTT
CDR3aa: CASSYFGGTEAFF

j_gene: TRBJ1-2
v_gene: TRBV20-1
d_gene: TRBD1
abundance: NA
CDR3nt: TGCAGTGCTAGAGAGAAGGGTGGACAGGGAAACAACTATGGCTACACCTTC
CDR3aa: CSAREKGGQGNNYGYTF

j_gene: TRBJ2-5
v_gene: TRBV4-1
d_gene: NA
abundance: few
CDR3nt: TGCGCCAGCAGCCAATGGGGGACCACCCAAGAGACCCAGTACTTC
CDR3aa: CASSQWGTTQETQYF

j_gene: TRBJ2-1
v_gene: TRBV20-1
d_gene: TRBD1
abundance: few
CDR3nt: TGCAGTGCCTGGACAGGGGTGACAGATGAGCAGTTCTTC
CDR3aa: CSAWTGVTDEQFF

j_gene: TRBJ2-3
v_gene: TRBV10-3
d_gene: TRBD2
abundance: NA
CDR3nt: TGTGCCATCAGCATACTAGCGGGGGGGGGCACAGATACGCAGTATTTT
CDR3aa: CAISILAGGGTDTQYF

j_gene: TRBJ1-5
v_gene: TRBV4-1
d_gene: NA
abundance: NA
CDR3nt: TGCGCCAGCAGCCAAGATAGCACCTATCAGCCCCAGCATTTT
CDR3aa: CASSQDSTYQPQHF

j_gene: TRBJ2-1
v_gene: TRBV6-5
d_gene: NA
abundance: NA
CDR3nt: TGTGCCAGCAGAAGACAGGATGAGCAGTTCTTC
CDR3aa: CASRRQDEQFF

j_gene: TRBJ1-3
v_gene: TRBV5-1
d_gene: TRBD1
abundance: NA
CDR3nt: TGCGCCAGCAGCCCGGGACAGAAAAGCTCTGGAAACACCATATATTTT
CDR3aa: CASSPGQKSSGNTIYF

j_gene: TRBJ2-1
v_gene: TRBV29-1
d_gene: NA
abundance: few
CDR3nt: TGCAGCGTGGGGCCGATATCCTACAATGAGCAGTTCTTC
CDR3aa: CSVGPISYNEQFF

j_gene: TRBJ1-1
v_gene: TRBV29-1
d_gene: TRBD1
abundance: NA
CDR3nt: TGCAGCGTTGAAGACAGGGGGCGGACTGAAGCTTTCTTT
CDR3aa: CSVEDRGRTEAFF

j_gene: TRBJ1-1
v_gene: TRBV3-1
d_gene: NA
abundance: NA
CDR3nt: TGTGCCAGCAGCGATAGACAGGACACTGAAACTTTCTTT
CDR3aa: CASSDRQDTETFF

j_gene: TRBJ2-1
v_gene: TRBV3-1
d_gene: NA
abundance: NA
CDR3nt: TGTGCCAGCAGCCACGGAAACAATGAGCAGTTCTTC
CDR3aa: CASSHGNNEQFF

j_gene: TRBJ2-5
v_gene: TRBV15
d_gene: NA
abundance: NA
CDR3nt: TGTGCCACCAGCAGAGATAGGGCAGTAAAGACCCAGTACTTC
CDR3aa: CATSRDRAVKTQYF

j_gene: TRBJ2-1
v_gene: TRBV18
d_gene: TRBD2
abundance: few
CDR3nt: TGTGCCAGCTCACCAGACCTCTATTCTAGCGGGCGCAATGAGCAGTTCTTC
CDR3aa: CASSPDLYSSGRNEQFF

j_gene: TRBJ2-5
v_gene: TRBV5-1
d_gene: NA
abundance: few
CDR3nt: TGCGCCAGCAGCTTGGGTCCAGGGAGTGAGACCCAGTACTTC
CDR3aa: CASSLGPGSETQYF

j_gene: TRBJ1-5
v_gene: TRBV7-9
d_gene: NA
abundance: NA
CDR3nt: TGTGCCAGCAGCGGAGGGGCGACCAGTCAATCGCCCCAGCATTTT
CDR3aa: CASSGGATSQSPQHF

j_gene: TRBJ2-3
v_gene: TRBV6-1
d_gene: NA
abundance: NA
CDR3nt: TGTGCCAGCATGAACACAGATACGCAGTATTTT
CDR3aa: CASMNTDTQYF

j_gene: TRBJ2-3
v_gene: TRBV5-1
d_gene: TRBD2
abundance: NA
CDR3nt: TGCGCCAGCAGCTTGCCACTAGCGGGAGCTGGGGGCGCAGATACGCAGTATTTT
CDR3aa: CASSLPLAGAGGADTQYF

j_gene: TRBJ2-7
v_gene: TRBV4-1
d_gene: NA
abundance: NA
CDR3nt: TGCACCAGCAGCCAAGATCTCCTCCCGGACAACTCCTACGAGCAGTACTTC
CDR3aa: CTSSQDLLPDNSYEQYF

j_gene: TRBJ2-3
v_gene: TRBV7-3
d_gene: NA
abundance: NA
CDR3nt: TGTGCCAGCAGCCCCTCTAGGACTGGGCAAGAGCAGTATTTT
CDR3aa: CASSPSRTGQEQYF

j_gene: TRBJ1-1
v_gene: TRBV10-3
d_gene: NA
abundance: NA
CDR3nt: TGTGCCATCAGTGAGGGTAGTTCGGGTACTGAAGCTTTCTTT
CDR3aa: CAISEGSSGTEAFF

j_gene: TRBJ1-2
v_gene: TRBV7-9
d_gene: TRBD1
abundance: many
CDR3nt: TGTGCCAGCAGCTCATTGACAGGGGTGGCCTATGGCTACACCTTC
CDR3aa: CASSSLTGVAYGYTF

j_gene: TRBJ2-1
v_gene: TRBV5-1
d_gene: TRBD2
abundance: few
CDR3nt: TGCGCCAGCAGCTTGTATGCTAGCGGATACAATGAGCAGTTCTTC
CDR3aa: CASSLYASGYNEQFF

j_gene: TRBJ2-4
v_gene: TRBV28
d_gene: NA
abundance: few
CDR3nt: TGTGCCAGCAGTTTAGTGGGGGGACAGGCCAAAAACATTCAGTACTTC
CDR3aa: CASSLVGGQAKNIQYF

j_gene: TRBJ2-3
v_gene: TRBV10-3
d_gene: NA
abundance: NA
CDR3nt: TGTGCCATCAGTGACCTACGGGCGAATACGCAGTATTTT
CDR3aa: CAISDLRANTQYF

j_gene: TRBJ2-7
v_gene: TRBV7-8
d_gene: TRBD1
abundance: few
CDR3nt: TGTGCCAGCAGCTTAGCAGGGACAGCGATCTTCTACGAGCAGTACTTC
CDR3aa: CASSLAGTAIFYEQYF

j_gene: TRBJ2-1
v_gene: TRBV19
d_gene: TRBD2
abundance: NA
CDR3nt: TGTGCCAGTAGTATCACAGGGGCTAGCGGGGCCAATGAGCAGTTCTTC
CDR3aa: CASSITGASGANEQFF

j_gene: TRBJ2-1
v_gene: TRBV19
d_gene: NA
abundance: few
CDR3nt: TGTGCCAGTAGTGTCCCCTTGGTAATGAGCTCCTACAATGAGCAGTTCTTC
CDR3aa: CASSVPLVMSSYNEQFF

j_gene: TRBJ1-2
v_gene: TRBV12-3/TRBV12-4
d_gene: NA
abundance: NA
CDR3nt: TGTGCCAGCAGTATCCTTGTGGGGTATGGCTACACCTTC
CDR3aa: CASSILVGYGYTF

j_gene: TRBJ2-1
v_gene: TRBV7-9
d_gene: TRBD2
abundance: NA
CDR3nt: TGTGCCAGCAGGTCCACTAGCGCTCAGGCTAACAATGAGCAGTTCTTC
CDR3aa: CASRSTSAQANNEQFF

j_gene: TRBJ2-3
v_gene: TRBV20-1
d_gene: TRBD2
abundance: NA
CDR3nt: TGCAGTGCGCCGCTAGCGGGGGGCACAGATACGCAGTATTTT
CDR3aa: CSAPLAGGTDTQYF

j_gene: TRBJ1-5
v_gene: TRBV28
d_gene: NA
abundance: NA
CDR3nt: TGTGCCAGCAGTTCAAGTCCGGTACAGGGCAATCAGCCCCAGCATTTT
CDR3aa: CASSSSPVQGNQPQHF

j_gene: TRBJ1-2
v_gene: TRBV10-3
d_gene: NA
abundance: NA
CDR3nt: TGTGCCATCAGTGGGGACCCTACCCTTCCTAACTATGGCTACACCTTC
CDR3aa: CAISGDPTLPNYGYTF

j_gene: TRBJ1-4
v_gene: TRBV9
d_gene: NA
abundance: NA
CDR3nt: TGTGCCAGCAGCGTAGCGGCGAGCCCGTCAGGTGAAAAACTGTTTTTT
CDR3aa: CASSVAASPSGEKLFF